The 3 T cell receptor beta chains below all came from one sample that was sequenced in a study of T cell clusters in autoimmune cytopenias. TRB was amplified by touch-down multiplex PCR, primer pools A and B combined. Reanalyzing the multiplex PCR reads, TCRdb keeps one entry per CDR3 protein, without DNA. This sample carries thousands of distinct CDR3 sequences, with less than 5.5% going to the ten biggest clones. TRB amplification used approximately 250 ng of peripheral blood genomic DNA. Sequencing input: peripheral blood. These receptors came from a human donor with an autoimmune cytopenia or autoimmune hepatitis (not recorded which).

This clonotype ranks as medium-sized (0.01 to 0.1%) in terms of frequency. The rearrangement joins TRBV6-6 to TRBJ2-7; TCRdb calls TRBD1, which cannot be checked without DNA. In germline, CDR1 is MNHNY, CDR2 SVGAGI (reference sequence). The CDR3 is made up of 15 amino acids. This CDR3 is CASSYSRGQLYEQYF.

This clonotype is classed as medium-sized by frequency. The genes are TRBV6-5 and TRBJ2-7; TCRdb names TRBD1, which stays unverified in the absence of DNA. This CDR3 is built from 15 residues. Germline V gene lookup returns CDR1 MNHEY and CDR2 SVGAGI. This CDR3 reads CASKPRDRDLFEQYF.

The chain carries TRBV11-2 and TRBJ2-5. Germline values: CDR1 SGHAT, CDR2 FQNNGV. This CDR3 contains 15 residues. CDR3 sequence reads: CASSLSGKEQETQYF.